These 9 T cell receptor beta chains came from one sample sequenced in a study of graft-versus-host responses after intestinal transplantation. No antigen has been identified for these receptors. Sequencing was performed with immunoSEQ multiplex PCR; in TCRdb, only in-frame clones are kept and a portion is missing. The sample comprises about 78,000 clones, around 86% of which are singletons, and 8% rests with the top ten. The sequenced sample was unstimulated CD8+ T cells sorted from spleen or lymph node cells, obtained before transplant. The source is a human donor who was the organ donor for an intestinal transplant.

In this sample, this clone turned up once. This chain connects TRBV2 to TRBJ2-7; 8 nucleotides align to TRBD1. The germline V gene encodes CDR1 SNHLY and CDR2 FYNNEI. This CDR3 contains 13 residues. The J segment lost 3 bases and the V segment lost 6 bases, leaving 4 bases of the junction unmatched. The CDR3 loop is CASRGTGDYEQYF. Here the CDR3 DNA reads TGTGCCAGCAGGGGGACAGGCGACTACGAGCAGTACTTC.

The rearrangement links TRBV6-6 to TRBJ2-5, with a weak D call TRBD2 (6 bases). This CDR3 region has 14 residues. Germline CDR1 and CDR2: MNHNY and SVGAGI (reference sequence). Trimming left V 2 bases short and J 5 bases short, with 12 bases between. The CDR3 reads CASSYPLSGETQYF. The CDR3 DNA sequence: TGTGCCAGCAGTTACCCTTTAAGCGGGGAGACCCAGTACTTC.

A single count supports this clone. The chain has TRBV30 and TRBJ2-1; 9 positions match TRBD1. This CDR3 has 13 amino acids. Germline loops: CDR1 GTSNPN, CDR2 SVGIG (reference sequence). J lost 7 bases, V lost 2 bases, and 3 bases had no gene match. The CDR3 nucleotides read TGTGCCTGGAGTTGGGACAGGGCGAATGAGCAGTTCTTC. Translated: CAWSWDRANEQFF.

CDR3 protein: CASSSGTSGKETQYF. The CDR3 bases are TGTGCCAGCAGTTCCGGGACTAGCGGAAAAGAGACCCAGTACTTC. This chain connects TRBV28 to TRBJ2-5; 11 bases map to TRBD2. Unmatched junction bases numbered 4, after V lost 4 bases and J lost 3 bases. CDR1 MDHEN and CDR2 SYDVKM come from the germline V gene. This CDR3 spans 15 amino acids.

This clone appeared a few times. CDR3 in amino acids: CASSLHDAPGQLNTEAFF. CDR3 DNA sequence: TGCGCCAGCAGCCTTCACGATGCCCCGGGACAGCTGAACACTGAAGCTTTCTTT. V is TRBV4-1 and J is TRBJ1-1; 7 bases match TRBD1. V shed 4 bases, J shed 0 bases, and the junction held 14 bases outside the gene matches. The CDR3 loop spans 18 amino acids. Germline V CDR1 and CDR2: MGHRA, YSYEKL.

CDR3 DNA: TGTGCCAGCAGCCCGGGACTAGAGGGGTATGAGCAGTACTTC. Translation gives CASSPGLEGYEQYF. The chain is built from TRBV27 and TRBJ2-7; TRBD2 matches at 8 bases. The CDR3 sequence is 14 residues long. The V segment lost 6 bases and the J segment 7 bases; nucleotides outside the gene matches: 11. CDR1 is MNHEY, CDR2 SMNVEV, per germline (reference sequence).

This clone has just one count. V gene TRBV10-3 combines with J gene TRBJ2-7, with 9 positions matching TRBD1. Germline CDR1 reads ENHRY; CDR2 reads SYGVKD. The CDR3 runs 15 residues. V gave up 4 bases and J gave up 1 base; unmatched junction bases: 5. This CDR3 is CAISGDRGVSYEQYF. As DNA, the CDR3 is TGTGCCATCAGTGGAGACAGGGGGGTTTCCTACGAGCAGTACTTC.

This rearrangement joins TRBV5-1 to TRBJ2-7, with D possibly being TRBD1 or TRBD2 (5 bases each). V was trimmed by 4 bases and J by 0 bases, leaving 8 bases between them. In germline, CDR1 is SGHRS, CDR2 YFSETQ. The CDR3 contains 13 residues. The CDR3 sequence is CASSEGSSYEQYF. For the CDR3, the DNA is TGCGCCAGCAGCGAGGGGAGCTCCTACGAGCAGTACTTC. Full variable domain (missing parts from reference TRBV5-1 and TRBJ2-7): KAGVTQTPRYLIKTRGQQVTLSCSPISGHRSVSWYQQTPGQGLQFLFEYFSETQRNKGNFPGRFSGRQFSNSRSEMNVSTLELGDSALYLCASSEGSSYEQYFGPGTRLTVT.

This clone has a single count. The V and J genes are TRBV28 and TRBJ2-3; D is ambiguous. In germline, CDR1 is MDHEN, CDR2 SYDVKM. The CDR3 length is 16 residues. With 2 bases removed from V and 0 bases from J, the gap between germline ends came to 12 bases. CDR3 protein: CASSLIPGGSTDTQYF. The CDR3, as DNA: TGTGCCAGCAGTTTAATTCCGGGTGGTAGCACAGATACGCAGTATTTT.